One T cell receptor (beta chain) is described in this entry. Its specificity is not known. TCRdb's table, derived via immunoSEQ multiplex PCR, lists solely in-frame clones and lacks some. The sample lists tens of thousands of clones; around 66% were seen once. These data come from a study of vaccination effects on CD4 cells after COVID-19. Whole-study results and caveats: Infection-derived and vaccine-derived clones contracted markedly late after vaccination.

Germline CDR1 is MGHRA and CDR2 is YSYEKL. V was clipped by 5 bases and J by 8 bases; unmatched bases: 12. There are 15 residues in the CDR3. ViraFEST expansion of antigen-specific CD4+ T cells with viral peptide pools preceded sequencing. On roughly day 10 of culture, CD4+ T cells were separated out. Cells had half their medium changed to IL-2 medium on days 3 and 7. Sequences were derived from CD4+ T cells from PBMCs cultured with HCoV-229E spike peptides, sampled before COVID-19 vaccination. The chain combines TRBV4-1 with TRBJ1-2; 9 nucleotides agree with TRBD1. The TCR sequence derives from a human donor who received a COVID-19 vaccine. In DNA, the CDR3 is TGCGCCAGCAGCTCACGCCGGGACAGGGACCGAGGCTACACCTTC. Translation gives CASSSRRDRDRGYTF.